Each of the 5 T cell receptor beta chains below was sequenced from the same sample in a study of T-cell reconstitution after alpha-beta-depleted transplantation in children. Unique molecular identifiers were incorporated when the TCRbeta library was constructed. Via MiXCR, TCRdb re-called the PCR reads, giving one row per CDR3 protein. The sample shows around 960,000 distinct CDR3 sequences, less than 30% of them seen only once. The sequences come from PBMCs, mostly from graft donor cells, collected 360 days after TCRalphabeta/CD19-depleted stem cell transplant. These receptors were collected from a boy in the first two years of life who had a stem cell transplant for SCID, so the T cells may come from the graft donor.

The CDR3 coding sequence is TGTGCCAGCAGGCCGGGGGCAACTAATGAAAAACTGTTTTTT. Its translation is CASRPGATNEKLFF. J is TRBJ1-4 and V is TRBV12-3 or TRBV12-4, with a weak D call TRBD1 (5 bases). The CDR3 has 14 amino acids. The V end lost 6 bases, the J end lost 0 bases, and 8 bases lay between the germline ends.

This clonotype was seen a handful of times. V is TRBV20-1 and J is TRBJ1-6, with TRBD1 as a possible D gene (5 bases). The V gene lost 5 bases and the J gene lost 7 bases, with 18 bases spanning the gap. Germline V gene lookup returns CDR1 DFQATT and CDR2 SNEGSKA (reference sequence). This CDR3 has 15 residues. The CDR3 loop is CSARVTQVGNSPLHF. CDR3 nucleotide sequence: TGCAGTGCTCGGGTCACACAGGTGGGGAATTCACCCCTCCACTTT.

In its sample, this clonotype was seen a few times. The CDR3 reads CASSLTAMDSPLHF. The CDR3 DNA sequence: TGTGCCAGCAGCTTAACCGCGATGGATTCACCCCTCCACTTT. V gene TRBV7-3 combines with J gene TRBJ1-6, with D unclear. V gave up 0 bases and J gave up 8 bases, with 8 bases separating them. The CDR3 has 14 amino acids. Germline V CDR1 and CDR2: SGHTA, FQGTGA. Full variable domain (missing parts from reference TRBV7-3 and TRBJ1-6): GAGVSQTPSNKVTEKGKYVELRCDPISGHTALYWYRQSLGQGPEFLIYFQGTGAADDSGLPNDRFFAVRPEGSVSTLKIQRTERGDSAVYLCASSLTAMDSPLHFGNGTRLTVT.

The V call is TRBV28, the J call TRBJ2-7; perhaps TRBD1 as D (6 bases). Germline V CDR1 and CDR2: MDHEN, SYDVKM. The length of the CDR3 is 16 residues. The V gene lost 5 bases and the J gene lost 2 bases, with 19 bases spanning the gap. In nucleotides, the CDR3 is TGTGCCAGCAGTCCCCCGGACTCAGGGGCTGCCTACGAGCAGTACTTC. This gives the protein CASSPPDSGAAYEQYF.

The chain has TRBV28 and TRBJ2-7, with D hard to call. Trimming removed 6 bases from V and 0 bases from J, with 15 bases in between. CDR1 is MDHEN and CDR2 is SYDVKM in the germline V gene. The CDR3 is 15 residues long. The CDR3 region has the DNA TGTGCCAGCAGCCCCGTCGGTTCCCGCTCCTACGAGCAGTACTTC. As protein: CASSPVGSRSYEQYF.